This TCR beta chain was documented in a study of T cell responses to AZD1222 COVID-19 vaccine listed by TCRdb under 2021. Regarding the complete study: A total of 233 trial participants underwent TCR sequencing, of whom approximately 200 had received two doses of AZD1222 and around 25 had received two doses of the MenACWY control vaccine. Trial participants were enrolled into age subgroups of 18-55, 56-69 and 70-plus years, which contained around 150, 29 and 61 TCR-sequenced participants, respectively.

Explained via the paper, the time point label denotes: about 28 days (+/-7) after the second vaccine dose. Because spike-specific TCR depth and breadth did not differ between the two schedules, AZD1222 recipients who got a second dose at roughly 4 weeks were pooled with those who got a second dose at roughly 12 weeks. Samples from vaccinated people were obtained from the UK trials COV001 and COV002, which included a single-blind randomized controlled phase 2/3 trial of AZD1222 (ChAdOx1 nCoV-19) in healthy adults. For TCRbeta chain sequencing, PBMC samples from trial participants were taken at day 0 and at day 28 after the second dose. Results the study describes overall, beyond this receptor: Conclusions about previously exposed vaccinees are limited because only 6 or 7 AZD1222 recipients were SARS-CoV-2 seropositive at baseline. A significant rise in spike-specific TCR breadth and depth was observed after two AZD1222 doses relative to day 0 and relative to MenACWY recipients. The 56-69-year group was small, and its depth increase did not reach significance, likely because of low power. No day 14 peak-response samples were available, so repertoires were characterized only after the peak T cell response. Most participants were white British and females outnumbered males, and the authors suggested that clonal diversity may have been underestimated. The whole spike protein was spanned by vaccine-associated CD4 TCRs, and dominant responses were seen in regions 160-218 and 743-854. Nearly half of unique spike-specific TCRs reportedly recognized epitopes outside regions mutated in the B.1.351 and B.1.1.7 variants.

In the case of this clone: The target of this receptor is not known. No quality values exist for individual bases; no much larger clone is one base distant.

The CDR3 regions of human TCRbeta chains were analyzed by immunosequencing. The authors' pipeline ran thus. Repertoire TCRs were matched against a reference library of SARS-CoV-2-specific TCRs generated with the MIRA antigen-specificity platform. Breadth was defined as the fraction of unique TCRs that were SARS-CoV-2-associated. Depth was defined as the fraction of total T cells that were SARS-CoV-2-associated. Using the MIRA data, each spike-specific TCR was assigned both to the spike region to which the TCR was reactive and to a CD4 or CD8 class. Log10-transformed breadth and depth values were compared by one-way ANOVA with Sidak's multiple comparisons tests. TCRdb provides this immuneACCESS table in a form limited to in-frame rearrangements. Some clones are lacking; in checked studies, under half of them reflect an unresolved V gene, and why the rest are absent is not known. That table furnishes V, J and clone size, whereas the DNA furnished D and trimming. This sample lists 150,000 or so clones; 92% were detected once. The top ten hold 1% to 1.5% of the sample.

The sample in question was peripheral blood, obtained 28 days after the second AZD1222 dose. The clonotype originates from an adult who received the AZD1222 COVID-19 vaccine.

The DNA reads as follows: TGTGCCAGCAGCCCCGGGATGGACTCTGGAAACACCATATATTTT. Its protein is CASSPGMDSGNTIYF. This sequence uses TRBV7-2 and TRBJ1-3, with the D gene call left open. CDR1 SGHTA and CDR2 FQGNSA were looked up in the germline V gene. Cut back by 5 bases and 0 bases, the V and J ends lie 11 bases apart. The cysteine opens and the phenylalanine closes a CDR3 of 15 amino acids. Only the CDR3 DNA stays, 45 bases, in frame from base 1. Beyond the CDR3, the reference TRBV7-2 and TRBJ1-3 genes provide the residues; the full variable domain reads: GAGVSQSPSNKVTEKGKDVELRCDPISGHTALYWYRQSLGQGLEFLIYFQGNSAPDKSGLPSDRFSAERTGGSVSTLTIQRTQQEDSAVYLCASSPGMDSGNTIYFGEGSWLTVV.